The rows below give T cell receptor beta chains drawn from one sample of a study of CD8 T cells in Susac syndrome. TCRdb re-derived calls from the immunoSEQ multiplex PCR reads in MiXCR, one entry per CDR3 protein. The table includes 71,000 or so distinct CDR3 sequences, around 93% detected once. The sequenced material came from CD4+ T cells from PBMCs. All receptors derive from a human donor with Susac syndrome. Both conserved end residues are trimmed from each CDR3. Fields, in order: clone size, V gene, CDR3 protein. Expanded clones get a size class; other rows say once, few or many, or leave the size out.

>.|TRBV7-3
ASSLEPRTHGYT
>.|TRBV7-2
ASSPTGGGYEQY
>.|TRBV28
ASSSTGGSGNTIY
>.|TRBV5-1
ASSHGTSGAYEQY
>.|TRBV5-4
ASSWTGINTGELF
>.|TRBV6-1
ASTPSGVEQY
>.|TRBV9
ASTTSLRQEEAF
>.|TRBV27
ASSLTQQDRGRANVLT
>.|TRBV7-2
ASSQDRRLQF
>.|TRBV25-1
ASSELSGGEDYGYT
>.|TRBV6-2/TRBV6-3
ASSHRDQEWAEQY
>.|TRBV7-3
ASSLTVDSEQY
>.|TRBV29-1
SVAGWIGGRAEAF
>once|TRBV5-1
ASSLAGQLNEKLF
>.|TRBV3-1
ASSQAGDIQY
>.|TRBV7-3
ASSGLAGGHNEQF
>once|TRBV7-6
ASSLRLAHNEQF
>.|TRBV5-4
ASSTSGGAYNEQF
>.|TRBV6-2/TRBV6-3
ASSPVIPDTQY
>.|TRBV5-8
ASKLFYEQY
>.|TRBV28
ASRDTGMTEAF
>.|TRBV6-6
ASRGLAGWEDTQY
>few|TRBV15
ATSRGAGTHEQY
>few|TRBV29-1
SVESTGGWTDTQY
>.|TRBV6-2/TRBV6-3
ASTNGVHNEQF
>.|TRBV30
AWSVHRGHNQPQH
>.|TRBV30
AWSVSFSFPYSTFSEQY